The clone carrying this TCR beta chain has more than one count but fewer than ten. Antigen specificity is unknown. With 60 Vbeta and 13 Jbeta primers, the PCR was carried out. Assay: immunoSEQ multiplex PCR; the TCRdb copy retains only in-frame clones and omits some. The sample yields under 200,000 clones, roughly 87% seen once. This sample was included in a study of cytomegalovirus exposure and HLA in healthy donors. Findings and limits, study-wide: A few V segments could not be told apart, such as TRBV6-2 and TRBV6-3, and were left out. When a later analysis compared HLA-associated TCR beta chains with equally common others, the HLA-associated chains turned out to be more clonally expanded and to have lower generation probabilities. A later analysis linked a missense variant in DCLRE1C to the trimming of TCR beta V and J genes.

V dropped 1 base and J dropped 12 bases, with 13 bases sitting between them. CDR3 length: 11 residues. The germline V gene encodes CDR1 GTSNPN and CDR2 SVGIG (reference sequence). The chain combines TRBV30 with TRBJ2-7; D is perhaps TRBD1 (6 bases). The clonotype comes from a woman in her forties or fifties in good health and CMV-seronegative. Material: PBMCs. CDR3 region: CAWSANRVPYF. The CDR3 DNA sequence: TGTGCCTGGAGTGCTAACAGGGTTCCGTACTTC.